The 26 T cell receptor beta chains presented below share a single source sample, sequenced in a study of blood T cell repertoires in COVID-19. Assay: immunoSEQ multiplex PCR; the TCRdb copy retains only in-frame clones and omits some. The repertoire holds over 200,000 clones, with roughly nine tenths as singletons. Sequencing was carried out using peripheral blood. These receptors were obtained from a man aged 35-49 years with active or convalescent COVID-19.

The CDR3 region is CASRLSFGTGNEKLFF. CDR3 sequence (DNA): TGTGCCAGCAGGTTAAGCTTCGGGACAGGGAATGAAAAACTGTTTTTT. The chain uses TRBV28 and TRBJ1-4; TRBD1 aligns across 9 bases. This CDR3 contains 16 residues. Trimming at V came to 6 bases and at J to 5 bases, leaving 10 bases not matched to a gene. Germline-derived CDR1 and CDR2 are MDHEN and SYDVKM.

The chain joins TRBV27 to TRBJ1-6; TRBD1 aligns across 8 bases. The CDR3 loop spans 16 amino acids. CDR1 and CDR2 from the germline V gene are MNHEY and SMNVEV (reference sequence). Trimming cost V 4 bases and J 5 bases; bases outside gene matches: 7. CDR3 sequence (DNA): TGTGCCAGCAGTTCTACAGGGGGTGGGAATAATTCACCCCTCCACTTT. Protein product: CASSSTGGGNNSPLHF.

V usage is TRBV28 and J usage is TRBJ1-1, with D tentatively TRBD1 (5 bases). This CDR3 is built from 15 residues. V shed 6 bases and J shed 5 bases, with 19 bases lying between them. CDR1 and CDR2 (germline): MDHEN, SYDVKM. DNA for the CDR3: TGTGCCAGCAGAGCCCTACTCGGGGGTGGTACTGAAGCTTTCTTT. Its translation is CASRALLGGGTEAFF.

This chain links TRBV5-4 with TRBJ1-2, with 11 bases identical to TRBD1. The CDR3 runs 15 residues. The V gene end was trimmed by 4 bases and the J gene end by 5 bases; junction bases not matched to a gene: 7. Germline assignment: CDR1 SGHNT and CDR2 YYREEE (reference sequence). CDR3: CASSHGQGAAYGYTF. CDR3 DNA: TGTGCCAGCAGCCACGGACAGGGGGCGGCGTATGGCTACACCTTC.

The chain links TRBV27 to TRBJ2-7; 7 bases are a match to TRBD1. The CDR3 is made up of 14 amino acids. V lost 6 bases and J lost 3; bases outside the gene matches: 8. CDR1 is MNHEY and CDR2 is SMNVEV in the germline V gene (reference sequence). The CDR3 loop reads CASRRQGGSYEQYF. The DNA of the CDR3 is TGTGCCAGCAGAAGACAGGGTGGGAGCTACGAGCAGTACTTC.

The CDR3 sequence: CASSVYGELFF. CDR3 coding DNA: TGTGCCAGCAGCGTGTACGGGGAGCTGTTTTTT. The chain couples TRBV9 to TRBJ2-2, with D unresolved. In germline, CDR1 is SGDLS, CDR2 YYNGEE. There are 11 residues in the CDR3. Trimming shortened V by 2 bases and J by 7 bases, and 3 bases separated the two germline ends. The entire variable domain, with the rest obtained from reference TRBV9 and TRBJ2-2, is as follows: DSGVTQTPKHLITATGQRVTLRCSPRSGDLSVYWYQQSLDQGLQFLIQYYNGEERAKGNILERFSAQQFPDLHSELNLSSLELGDSALYFCASSVYGELFFGEGSRLTVL.

V is TRBV5-5 and J is TRBJ1-2; TRBD1 matches at 8 bases. V gave up 0 bases and J gave up 4 bases; unmatched junction bases: 5. Germline V lookup: CDR1 SGHKS, CDR2 YYEKEE (reference sequence). The length of the CDR3 is 15 residues. CDR3: CASSLVQGASYGYTF. DNA of the CDR3: TGTGCCAGCAGCTTGGTTCAGGGGGCTTCCTATGGCTACACCTTC.

This CDR3 reads CASSEPGVMNTEAFF. For the CDR3, the DNA is TGTGCCAGCAGTGAACCAGGGGTCATGAACACTGAAGCTTTCTTT. J is TRBJ1-1 and V is TRBV6-1, with a tentative D call TRBD1 (6 bases). V was trimmed by 2 bases and J by 0 bases, leaving 10 bases between them. Germline CDR1 reads MNHNS; CDR2 reads SASEGT. CDR3 length equals 15 residues.

Turning to this clone: One junction end disagrees with the germline gene, perhaps due to a read error. The genes are TRBV7-8 and TRBJ1-6; D might be TRBD1 (5 bases). The CDR3 loop spans 17 amino acids. Germline loops: CDR1 SGHVS, CDR2 FQNEAQ. DNA of the CDR3: TGTGCCAGCAGCTTACTGACCGGGACTACCTTGTATTCACCTCTCCACTTT. It specifies CASSLLTGTTLYSPLHF.

The chain recombines TRBV5-8 with TRBJ2-7; 7 bases are a match to TRBD2. The CDR3 spans 15 residues. Germline V CDR1 and CDR2: SGHTS, YDEGEE. Trimming at V came to 6 bases and at J to 7 bases, leaving 16 bases not matched to a gene. CDR3 coding DNA: TGTGCCAGCATCCTTGGGGGGGAGAATACGATGGAGCAGTACTTC. Translation gives CASILGGENTMEQYF.

The rearrangement joins TRBV3-1 (or the pseudogene TRBV3-2) to TRBJ1-6, with 10 bases aligning to TRBD1. The J segment lost 17 bases and the V segment lost 1 base, leaving 8 bases of the junction unmatched. Germline lookup yields CDR1 LGHDT and CDR2 YNNKEL (reference sequence). The CDR3 loop spans 14 amino acids. The CDR3 loop reads CASSQVGTGEQVHF. CDR3 nucleotides: TGTGCCAGCAGCCAAGTTGGGACAGGGGAGCAAGTCCACTTT.

The V call is TRBV29-1, the J call TRBJ1-1; TRBD1 might be the D (5 bases). Trimming pared 7 bases from V and 2 bases from J, leaving 14 bases between. The V gene's germline CDR1 is SQVTM and CDR2 ANQGSEA. CDR3 size: 13 residues. The CDR3 bases are TGCAGCGGGTGGGCAGGGATTAACACTGAAGCTTTCTTT. This gives the protein CSGWAGINTEAFF.

V usage is TRBV6-5 and J usage is TRBJ2-2; no reliable D call. Germline-derived CDR1 and CDR2 are MNHEY and SVGAGI. CDR3 length equals 14 residues. Trimming removed 2 bases at V and 6 bases at J, with 10 bases between. The CDR3 region is CASSYPAGSGELFF. CDR3 bases: TGTGCCAGCAGTTACCCGGCAGGTTCCGGGGAGCTGTTTTTT.

This chain connects TRBV15 to TRBJ2-5, with 9 positions matching TRBD1. CDR1 LNHNV and CDR2 YYDKDF come from the germline V gene (reference sequence). V lost 11 bases and J lost 5; bases outside the gene matches: 9. CDR3 length: 13 amino acids. The CDR3 DNA reads as TGTGCCCCGGCGTGGACAGGGGACGAGACCCAGTACTTC. Amino acid sequence: CAPAWTGDETQYF.

The chain has TRBV11-2 and TRBJ1-4; 7 nucleotides line up with TRBD1. The CDR3 consists of 14 residues. V trimming: 5 bases; J trimming: 3 bases; junction bases outside the gene matches: 3. Germline V CDR1 and CDR2: SGHAT, FQNNGV. CDR3 sequence reads: CASSRDSPNEKLFF. The CDR3 region has the DNA TGTGCCAGCAGCCGGGACAGCCCTAATGAAAAACTGTTTTTT.

The chain links TRBV6-2 or TRBV6-3 to TRBJ2-1; 7 bases match TRBD1. The CDR3 runs to 16 residues. From germline, CDR1 is MNHEY and CDR2 SVGEGT. With V trimmed by 4 bases and J by 3 bases, 9 bases remained unmatched. CDR3 loop: CASSSMTGKLYNEQFF. The CDR3, as DNA: TGTGCCAGCAGTTCCATGACAGGGAAACTCTACAATGAGCAGTTCTTC.

This chain joins TRBV6-4 and TRBJ2-7; TRBD1 matches 8 bases. The CDR3 has 14 amino acids. CDR1 and CDR2 (germline): MRHNA, SNTAGT. Trimming at V came to 0 bases and at J to 7 bases, leaving 5 bases not matched to a gene. CDR3 bases: TGTGCCAGCAGTGACTCCGGCAGGGGGCCTGAGCAGTACTTC. Translated, it gives CASSDSGRGPEQYF.

J is TRBJ1-1 and V is TRBV5-1; possible D gene TRBD1, 6 bases. Germline-derived CDR1 and CDR2 are SGHRS and YFSETQ. The CDR3 is 16 residues long. V was clipped by 4 bases and J by 0 bases, with 16 bases between them. The CDR3: CASSATGTIMNTEAFF. CDR3 DNA: TGCGCCAGCAGCGCAACAGGGACGATCATGAACACTGAAGCTTTCTTT.

The chain couples TRBV5-4 to TRBJ2-1; 9 bases align to TRBD1. Germline CDR1 and CDR2: SGHNT and YYREEE (reference sequence). This CDR3 has 16 residues. The ends lost 4 bases at V and 0 bases at J; junction bases unmatched: 5. DNA for the CDR3: TGTGCCAGCAGCCTGGGGGGACAGGGCTCCTACAATGAGCAGTTCTTC. This codes for CASSLGGQGSYNEQFF.

Here the CDR3 reads CASSRRSYATRETQYF. The DNA for the CDR3 is TGTGCCAGCAGCCGTAGATCCTACGCCACCAGGGAGACCCAGTACTTC. This chain joins TRBV9 and TRBJ2-5; D gene unclear. Trimming took off 4 bases at V and 5 bases at J, with 21 bases between the two ends. The V gene's germline CDR1 is SGDLS and CDR2 YYNGEE. The CDR3 runs 16 residues.

The chain employs TRBV6-5 and TRBJ1-5, with D maybe TRBD1 (6 bases). The germline V gene encodes CDR1 MNHEY and CDR2 SVGAGI. Trimming took 7 bases from V and 1 from J, leaving 14 bases between them. CDR3 size: 15 residues. CDR3 in amino acids: CASKPGQLSNQPQHF. DNA of the CDR3: TGTGCCAGCAAGCCGGGACAATTAAGCAATCAGCCCCAGCATTTT.

In this sample, this clone turned up a few times. The chain combines TRBV9 with TRBJ1-3, with TRBD1 as a possible D gene (5 bases). The germline gives CDR1 SGDLS, CDR2 YYNGEE. This CDR3 region has 16 residues. V dropped 4 bases and J dropped 9 bases, with 23 bases sitting between them. In nucleotides, the CDR3 is TGTGCCAGCAGCCTTAGTGGGCAGGGTGCGGGGAGCACCATATATTTT. This translates into CASSLSGQGAGSTIYF.

This clone was recorded a few times. V and J are TRBV11-2 and TRBJ1-5; D is uncertain. The V end lost 5 bases, the J end lost 6 bases, and 8 bases lay between the germline ends. This CDR3 spans 12 amino acids. CDR1 SGHAT and CDR2 FQNNGV come from the germline V gene. CDR3 protein: CASSHFSQPQHF. CDR3 DNA: TGTGCCAGCAGCCATTTTAGTCAGCCCCAGCATTTT.

The chain combines TRBV5-4 with TRBJ1-2; 8 bases match TRBD1. Losses at the gene ends were 4 bases for V and 3 bases for J; bases not matched to a gene: 5. The germline CDR1 and CDR2 sequences are SGHNT and YYREEE (reference sequence). The CDR3 is made up of 14 amino acids. The CDR3 is CASSHKTGDYGYTF. The CDR3 DNA follows: TGTGCCAGCAGCCATAAGACAGGGGACTATGGCTACACCTTC. Based on the CDR3 plus reference TRBV5-4 and TRBJ1-2, the full variable domain is ETGVTQSPTHLIKTRGQQVTLRCSSQSGHNTVSWYQQALGQGPQFIFQYYREEENGRGNFPPRFSGLQFPNYSSELNVNALELDDSALYLCASSHKTGDYGYTFGSGTRLTVV.

V gene TRBV5-1 combines with J gene TRBJ2-1, with D maybe TRBD1 (5 bases). Germline assignment: CDR1 SGHRS and CDR2 YFSETQ. The CDR3 runs to 11 residues. V was trimmed by 4 bases and J by 9 bases, leaving 8 bases between them. CDR3 nucleotide sequence: TGCGCCAGCAGCCTCCAGGGTGAGCAGTTCTTC. It codes for CASSLQGEQFF.

This clone was detected a few times. The chain has TRBV28 and TRBJ1-2; TRBD1 matches 9 bases. Germline CDR1 reads MDHEN; CDR2 reads SYDVKM. V shed 3 bases and J 3 bases; nucleotides not matched to a gene: 8. The CDR3 is 16 residues long. The CDR3 loop is CASSFGGQGEDYGYTF. In nucleotides, the CDR3 is TGTGCCAGCAGTTTTGGGGGACAGGGCGAGGACTATGGCTACACCTTC.